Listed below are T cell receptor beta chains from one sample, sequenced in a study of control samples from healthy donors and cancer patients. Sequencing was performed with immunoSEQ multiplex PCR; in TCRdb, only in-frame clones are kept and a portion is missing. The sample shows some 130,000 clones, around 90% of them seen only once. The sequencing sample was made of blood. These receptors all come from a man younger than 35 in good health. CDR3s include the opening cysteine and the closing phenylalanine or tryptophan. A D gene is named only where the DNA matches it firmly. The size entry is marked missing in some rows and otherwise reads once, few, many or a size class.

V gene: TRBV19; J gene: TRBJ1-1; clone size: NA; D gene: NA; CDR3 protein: CASSNPRTEREAFF; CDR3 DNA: TGTGCCAGTAGTAACCCTCGGACAGAACGAGAAGCTTTCTTT
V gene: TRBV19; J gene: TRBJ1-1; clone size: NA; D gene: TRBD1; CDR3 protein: CASSNGTVSNTEAFF; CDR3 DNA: TGTGCCAGTAGTAATGGGACAGTCTCGAACACTGAAGCTTTCTTT
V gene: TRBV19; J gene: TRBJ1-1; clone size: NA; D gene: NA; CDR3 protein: CASSISVVLFTEAFF; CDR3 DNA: TGTGCCAGTAGTATTTCCGTTGTCCTGTTCACTGAAGCTTTCTTT
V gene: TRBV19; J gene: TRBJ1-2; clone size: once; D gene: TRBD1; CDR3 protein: CASSRSDREIYGYTF; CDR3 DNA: TGTGCCAGTAGTAGATCGGACAGGGAGATATATGGCTACACCTTC
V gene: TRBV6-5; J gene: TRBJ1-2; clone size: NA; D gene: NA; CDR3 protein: CASRYPPAGGYTF; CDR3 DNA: TGTGCCAGCAGATATCCCCCGGCGGGTGGCTACACCTTC
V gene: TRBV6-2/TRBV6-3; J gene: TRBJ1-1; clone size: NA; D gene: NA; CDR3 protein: CASSYVWGQHTEAFF; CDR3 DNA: TGTGCCAGCAGTTACGTCTGGGGTCAGCACACTGAAGCTTTCTTT
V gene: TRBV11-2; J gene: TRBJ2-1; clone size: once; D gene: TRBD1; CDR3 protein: CASSLTWTGVLNEQFF; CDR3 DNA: TGTGCCAGCAGCCTAACCTGGACAGGGGTTCTCAATGAGCAGTTCTTC
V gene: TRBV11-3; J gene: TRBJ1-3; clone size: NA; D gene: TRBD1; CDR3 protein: CASNLGTGSSGNTIYF; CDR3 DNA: TGTGCCAGCAACCTAGGGACAGGTTCCTCTGGAAACACCATATATTTT
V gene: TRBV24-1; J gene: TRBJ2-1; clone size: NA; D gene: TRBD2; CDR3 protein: CATSRPGLARIEQFF; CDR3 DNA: TGTGCCACCAGTAGACCGGGACTAGCGAGGATTGAGCAGTTCTTC
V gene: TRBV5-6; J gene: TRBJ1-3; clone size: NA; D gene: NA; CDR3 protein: CASFLGLPGNTIYF; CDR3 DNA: TGTGCCAGCTTTCTTGGTTTACCTGGAAACACCATATATTTT
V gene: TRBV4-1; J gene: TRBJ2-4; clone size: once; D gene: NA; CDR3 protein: CASSQGLQYGGAKNIQYF; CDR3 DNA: TGCGCCAGCAGCCAAGGGCTACAATACGGGGGTGCCAAAAACATTCAGTACTTC
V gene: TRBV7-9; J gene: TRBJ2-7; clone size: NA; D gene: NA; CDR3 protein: CASSSTESYEQYF; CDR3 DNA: TGTGCCAGCAGCTCGACAGAGTCCTACGAGCAGTACTTC
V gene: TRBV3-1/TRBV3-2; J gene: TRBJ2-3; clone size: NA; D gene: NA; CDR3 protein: CASSQRDFGTDTQYF; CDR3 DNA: TGTGCCAGCAGCCAAAGGGACTTCGGCACAGATACGCAGTATTTT
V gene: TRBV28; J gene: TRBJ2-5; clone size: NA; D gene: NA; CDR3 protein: CASSFPQASQETQYF; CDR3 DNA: TGTGCCAGCAGTTTTCCCCAGGCGAGTCAAGAGACCCAGTACTTC
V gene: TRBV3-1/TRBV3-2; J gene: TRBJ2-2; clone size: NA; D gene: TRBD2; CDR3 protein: CATKGLAAGELFF; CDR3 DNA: TGTGCCACTAAAGGACTAGCGGCCGGGGAGCTGTTTTTT
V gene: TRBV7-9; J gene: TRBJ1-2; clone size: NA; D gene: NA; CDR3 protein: CASSLGGDGYTF; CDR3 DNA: TGTGCCAGCAGCTTGGGAGGAGATGGCTACACCTTC
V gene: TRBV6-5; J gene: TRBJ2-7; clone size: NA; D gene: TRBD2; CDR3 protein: CASRVSGVETYEQYF; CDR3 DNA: TGTGCCAGCAGAGTTAGCGGGGTAGAGACCTACGAGCAGTACTTC
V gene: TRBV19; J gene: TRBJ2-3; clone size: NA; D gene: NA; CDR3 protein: CASRSADTQYF; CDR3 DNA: TGTGCCAGTAGGTCGGCAGATACGCAGTATTTT
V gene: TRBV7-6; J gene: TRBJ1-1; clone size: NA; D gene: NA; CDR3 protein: CASSLFVEGADTEAFF; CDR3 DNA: TGTGCCAGCAGCTTATTTGTCGAGGGAGCGGACACTGAAGCTTTCTTT
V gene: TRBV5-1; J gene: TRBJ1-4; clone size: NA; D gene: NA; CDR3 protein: CASRGNTANEKLFF; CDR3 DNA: TGCGCCAGCAGGGGGAACACCGCTAATGAAAAACTGTTTTTT
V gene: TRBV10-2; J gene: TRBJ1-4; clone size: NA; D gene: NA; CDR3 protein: CASSEVVWVTTNEKLFF; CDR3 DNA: TGCGCCAGCAGTGAGGTCGTATGGGTTACAACTAATGAAAAACTGTTTTTT
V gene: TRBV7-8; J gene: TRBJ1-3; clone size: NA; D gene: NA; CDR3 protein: CASSLASSGNTIYF; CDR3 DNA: TGTGCCAGCAGCTTAGCGAGCTCTGGAAACACCATATATTTT
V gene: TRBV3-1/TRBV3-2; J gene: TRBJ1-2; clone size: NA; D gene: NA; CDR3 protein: CASSQDLRAQSNYGYTF; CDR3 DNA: TGTGCCAGCAGCCAAGATTTGAGGGCACAGAGCAACTATGGCTACACCTTC
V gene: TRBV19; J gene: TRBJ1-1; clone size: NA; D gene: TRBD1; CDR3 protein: CASRAPGGAEAFF; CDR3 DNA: TGTGCCAGTAGAGCCCCAGGGGGTGCTGAAGCTTTCTTT
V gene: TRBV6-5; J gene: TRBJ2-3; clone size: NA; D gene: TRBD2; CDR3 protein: CASSYDSGGITDTQYF; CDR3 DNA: TGTGCCAGCAGTTACGATAGCGGGGGCATCACAGATACGCAGTATTTT
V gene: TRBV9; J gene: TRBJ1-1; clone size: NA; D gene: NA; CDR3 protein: CASSVSLGTEAFF; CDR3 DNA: TGTGCCAGCAGCGTAAGTCTGGGAACTGAAGCTTTCTTT
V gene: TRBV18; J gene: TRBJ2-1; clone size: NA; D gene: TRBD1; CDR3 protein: CASSSTGGPYNEQFF; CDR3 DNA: TGTGCCAGCTCATCGACAGGGGGCCCCTACAATGAGCAGTTCTTC
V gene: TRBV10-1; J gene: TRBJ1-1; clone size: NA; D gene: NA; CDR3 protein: CASSESGKNTEAFF; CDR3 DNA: TGCGCCAGCAGTGAGTCGGGGAAGAACACTGAAGCTTTCTTT
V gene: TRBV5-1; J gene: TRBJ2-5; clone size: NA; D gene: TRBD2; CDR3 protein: CASSLVGRNEETQYF; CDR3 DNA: TGCGCCAGCAGCTTGGTCGGGAGGAACGAAGAGACCCAGTACTTC
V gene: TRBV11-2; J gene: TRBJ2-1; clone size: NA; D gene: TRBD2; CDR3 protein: CASSLAGNNEQFF; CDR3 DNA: TGTGCCAGCAGTCTAGCGGGAAACAATGAGCAGTTCTTC
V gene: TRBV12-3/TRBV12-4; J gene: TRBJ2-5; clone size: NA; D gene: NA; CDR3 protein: CASTHGQETQYF; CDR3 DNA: TGTGCCAGCACCCACGGGCAAGAGACCCAGTACTTC
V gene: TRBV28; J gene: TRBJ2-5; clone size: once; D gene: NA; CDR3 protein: CASSPPEGHQETQYF; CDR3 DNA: TGTGCCAGCAGTCCCCCCGAAGGCCACCAAGAGACCCAGTACTTC
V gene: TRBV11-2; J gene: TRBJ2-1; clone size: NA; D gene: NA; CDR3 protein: CASSLRGSYNEQFF; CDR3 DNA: TGTGCCAGCAGCTTGCGGGGCTCCTACAATGAGCAGTTCTTC
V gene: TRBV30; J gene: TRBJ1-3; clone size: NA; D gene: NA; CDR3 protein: CAWRGLSGNTIYF; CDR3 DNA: TGTGCCTGGAGGGGGCTCTCTGGAAACACCATATATTTT
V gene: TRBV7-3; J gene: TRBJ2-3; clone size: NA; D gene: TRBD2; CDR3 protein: CASSPGFAGVGSTDTQYF; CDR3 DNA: TGTGCCAGCAGCCCGGGGTTCGCGGGAGTAGGGAGCACAGATACGCAGTATTTT
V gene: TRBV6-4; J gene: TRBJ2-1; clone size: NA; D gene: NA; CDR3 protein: CASSKALEGSYNEQFF; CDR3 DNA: TGTGCCAGCAGCAAAGCGCTGGAGGGCTCCTACAATGAGCAGTTCTTC
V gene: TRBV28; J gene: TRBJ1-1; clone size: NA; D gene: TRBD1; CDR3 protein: CASSENTGGGAFF; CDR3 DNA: TGTGCCAGCAGTGAGAATACAGGGGGTGGGGCTTTCTTT
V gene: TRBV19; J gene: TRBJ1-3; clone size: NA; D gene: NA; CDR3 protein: CASPAVSGSGNTIYF; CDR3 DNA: TGTGCCAGTCCCGCGGTGTCAGGCTCTGGAAACACCATATATTTT
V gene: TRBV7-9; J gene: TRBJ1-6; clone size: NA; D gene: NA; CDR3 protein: CASSSYGANNSPLHF; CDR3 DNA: TGTGCCAGCAGCTCTTACGGGGCTAATAATTCACCCCTCCACTTT
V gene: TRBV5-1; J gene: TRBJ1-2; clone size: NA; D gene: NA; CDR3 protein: CASSPGQVANYGYTF; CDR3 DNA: TGCGCCAGCAGCCCGGGACAAGTAGCTAACTATGGCTACACCTTC